The 10 T cell receptor beta chains given below trace back to one sample, sequenced in a study of cytotoxic CD8 clonotypes in ibrutinib-treated CLL. Sequencing used immunoSEQ multiplex PCR; TCRdb keeps in-frame clones, though not all of them. The profile shows 150,000 to 200,000 clones, more than 80% of them singletons. This specimen was PBMCs, taken after 24 months of ibrutinib treatment. These TCRs come from a human donor with chronic lymphocytic leukemia.

This clone has just a few counts. J is TRBJ2-6 and V is TRBV7-9, with 8 bases that match TRBD1. This CDR3 spans 16 amino acids. Germline V gives CDR1 SEHNR, CDR2 FQNEAQ (reference sequence). With 5 bases clipped from V and 2 bases from J, the junction kept 5 bases outside the gene matches. The DNA of the CDR3 is TGTGCCAGCAGCCCTGGGACAGGCGCTGGGGCCAACGTCCTGACTTTC. Its protein product is CASSPGTGAGANVLTF.

A word on this clone: The sample contains more than one DNA sequence encoding this CDR3. CDR3: CASSLYEQYF. The CDR3 region has the DNA TGTGCCAGCAGTCTGTACGAGCAGTACTTC. This rearrangement joins TRBV28 to TRBJ2-7; D remains ambiguous. The germline CDR1 and CDR2 sequences are MDHEN and SYDVKM. This CDR3 has 10 amino acids. Trimming removed 5 bases from V and 4 bases from J, with 3 bases in between.

The V gene is TRBV6-6, the J gene TRBJ1-4; D is unresolved. This CDR3 contains 13 residues. V gave up 6 bases and J gave up 5 bases, with 10 bases separating them. Germline V gives CDR1 MNHNY, CDR2 SVGAGI (reference sequence). CDR3 nucleotide sequence: TGTGCCAGCAGCACCGTCATAAATGAAAAACTGTTTTTT. Its translation: CASSTVINEKLFF.

This chain links TRBV29-1 with TRBJ2-3; 7 bases are a match to TRBD2. With V trimmed by 3 bases and J by 2 bases, 8 bases remained unmatched. This CDR3 has 15 amino acids. Germline loops: CDR1 SQVTM, CDR2 ANQGSEA. As DNA, the CDR3 is TGCAGCGTTGAGTGGGCTAGCGGACTCACAGATACGCAGTATTTT. It codes for CSVEWASGLTDTQYF.

The CDR3 coding sequence is TGTGCCAGCAGCCCCTCCGGGACAGGGGGCGACGAGCAGTACTTC. Its protein is CASSPSGTGGDEQYF. V usage is TRBV7-3 and J usage is TRBJ2-7, with 12 nucleotides matching TRBD1. The J segment lost 5 bases and the V segment lost 5 bases, leaving 7 bases of the junction unmatched. The CDR3 is 15 amino acids. The V gene's germline CDR1 is SGHTA and CDR2 FQGTGA.

This clone was observed a few times. This chain links TRBV6-5 with TRBJ2-4, with D possibly TRBD1 on 5 matching bases. The CDR3 is 14 amino acids. Trimming took off 6 bases at V and 0 bases at J, with 9 bases between the two ends. The germline CDR1 and CDR2 sequences are MNHEY and SVGAGI. The CDR3 here is CASSPDRAKNIQYF. The CDR3 coding sequence is TGTGCCAGCAGCCCAGACAGAGCCAAAAACATTCAGTACTTC.

The sample holds one count of this clone. The gene calls are TRBV5-6 and TRBJ2-7, with TRBD1 as a possible D gene (5 bases). CDR3 size: 16 residues. Germline CDR1 reads SGHDT; CDR2 reads YYEEEE. V lost 3 bases to trimming and J lost 2 bases, with 18 bases between them. The CDR3 nucleotides are TGTGCCAGCAGCTGGGGTTGGCAGGGTCCAACCTACGAGCAGTACTTC. This gives the protein CASSWGWQGPTYEQYF.

V is TRBV27 and J is TRBJ1-2, with unresolved D. Per the germline V gene, CDR1 is MNHEY and CDR2 is SMNVEV (reference sequence). This CDR3 is 14 amino acids long. With 4 bases removed from V and 5 bases from J, the gap between germline ends came to 14 bases. CDR3 coding DNA: TGTGCCAGCAGTTCCGTGGGATCGGATTATGGCTACACCTTC. Amino acids: CASSSVGSDYGYTF.

J is TRBJ2-1 and V is TRBV12-5; D ambiguous. The CDR3 extends over 13 amino acids. Trimming removed 1 base at V and 7 bases at J, with 8 bases between. Germline CDR1 reads LGHNT; CDR2 reads FRNRAP. DNA for the CDR3: TGTGCTAGTGGTTTGGATGGGCCAAATGAGCAGTTCTTC. Encoded protein: CASGLDGPNEQFF.

This clone was detected only once. The chain carries TRBV6-5 and TRBJ2-1; the D is unclear. This CDR3 is built from 15 residues. Trimming left V 2 bases short and J 5 bases short, with 13 bases between. The germline V gene has CDR1 MNHEY and CDR2 SVGAGI. CDR3 nucleotides: TGTGCCAGCAGTTACGGCATATATGGGAACAATGAGCAGTTCTTC. Its translation is CASSYGIYGNNEQFF.